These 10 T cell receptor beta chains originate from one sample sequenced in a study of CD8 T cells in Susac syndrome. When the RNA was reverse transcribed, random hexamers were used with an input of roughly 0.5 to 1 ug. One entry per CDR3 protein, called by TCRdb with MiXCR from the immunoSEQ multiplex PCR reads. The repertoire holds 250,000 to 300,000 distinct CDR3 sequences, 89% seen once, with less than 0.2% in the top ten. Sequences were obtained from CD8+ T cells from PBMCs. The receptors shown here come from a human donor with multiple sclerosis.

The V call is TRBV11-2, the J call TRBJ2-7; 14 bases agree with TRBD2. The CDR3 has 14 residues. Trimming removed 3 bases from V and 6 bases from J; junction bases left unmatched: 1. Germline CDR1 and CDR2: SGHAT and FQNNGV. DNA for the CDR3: TGTGCCAGCAGCTTGACTAGCGGGGGGGGCGAGCAGTACTTC. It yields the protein CASSLTSGGGEQYF.

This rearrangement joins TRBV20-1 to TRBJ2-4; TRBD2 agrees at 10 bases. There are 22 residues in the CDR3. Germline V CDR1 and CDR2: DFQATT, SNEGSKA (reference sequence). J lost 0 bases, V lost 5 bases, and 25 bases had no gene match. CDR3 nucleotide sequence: TGCAGTGCTCCTCCATCCCTTCTAGCGGGAGAATACCCTAGAGGAGCCAAAAACATTCAGTACTTC. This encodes CSAPPSLLAGEYPRGAKNIQYF.

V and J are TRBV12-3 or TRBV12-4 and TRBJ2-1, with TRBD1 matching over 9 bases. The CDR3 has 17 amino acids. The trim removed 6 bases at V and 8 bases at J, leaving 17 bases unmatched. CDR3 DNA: TGTGCCAGCAGCCCGGACTCTGGGACAGGGTCTGGCGATGAGCAGTTCTTC. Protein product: CASSPDSGTGSGDEQFF.

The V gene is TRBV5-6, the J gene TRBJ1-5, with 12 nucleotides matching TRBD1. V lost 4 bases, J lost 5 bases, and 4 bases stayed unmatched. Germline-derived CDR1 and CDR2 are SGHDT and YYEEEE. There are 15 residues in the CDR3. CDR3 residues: CASSRGTGGDQPQHF. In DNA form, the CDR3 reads TGTGCCAGCAGCAGAGGGACAGGGGGCGATCAGCCCCAGCATTTT. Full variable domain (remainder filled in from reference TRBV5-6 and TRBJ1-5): DAGVTQSPTHLIKTRGQQVTLRCSPKSGHDTVSWYQQALGQGPQFIFQYYEEEERQRGNFPDRFSGHQFPNYSSELNVNALLLGDSALYLCASSRGTGGDQPQHFGDGTRLSIL.

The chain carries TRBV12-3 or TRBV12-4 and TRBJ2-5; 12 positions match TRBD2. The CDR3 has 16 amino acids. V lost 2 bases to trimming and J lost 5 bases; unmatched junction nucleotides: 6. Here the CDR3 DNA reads TGTGCCAGCAGTTTAAAGCTAGCGGGGGGGGTGGAGACCCAGTACTTC. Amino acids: CASSLKLAGGVETQYF.

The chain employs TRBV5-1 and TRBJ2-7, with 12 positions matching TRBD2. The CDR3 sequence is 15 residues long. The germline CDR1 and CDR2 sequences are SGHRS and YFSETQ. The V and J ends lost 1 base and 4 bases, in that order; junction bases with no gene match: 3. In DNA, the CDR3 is TGCGCCAGCAGCTTGTTACTAGCGGGAGGATACGAGCAGTACTTC. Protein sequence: CASSLLLAGGYEQYF.

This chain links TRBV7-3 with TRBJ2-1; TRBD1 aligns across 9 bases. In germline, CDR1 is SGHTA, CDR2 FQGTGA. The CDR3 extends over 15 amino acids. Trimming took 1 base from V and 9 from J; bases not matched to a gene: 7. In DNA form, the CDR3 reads TGTGCCAGCAGCTTAATGTGGACAGGGGTTGGTGAGCAGTTCTTC. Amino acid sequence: CASSLMWTGVGEQFF.

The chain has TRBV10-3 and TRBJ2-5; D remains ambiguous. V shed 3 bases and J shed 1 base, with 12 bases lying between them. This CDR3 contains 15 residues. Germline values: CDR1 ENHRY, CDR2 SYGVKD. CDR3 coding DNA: TGTGCCATCAGTGAAGGTAGTCCGCCCCAAGAGACCCAGTACTTC. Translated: CAISEGSPPQETQYF.

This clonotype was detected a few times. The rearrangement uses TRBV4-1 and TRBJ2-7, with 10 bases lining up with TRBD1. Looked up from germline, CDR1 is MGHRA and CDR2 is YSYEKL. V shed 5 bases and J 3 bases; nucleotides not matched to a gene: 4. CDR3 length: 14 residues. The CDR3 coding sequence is TGCGCCAGCAGCTACGGGACAGGGGACTACGAGCAGTACTTC. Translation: CASSYGTGDYEQYF.

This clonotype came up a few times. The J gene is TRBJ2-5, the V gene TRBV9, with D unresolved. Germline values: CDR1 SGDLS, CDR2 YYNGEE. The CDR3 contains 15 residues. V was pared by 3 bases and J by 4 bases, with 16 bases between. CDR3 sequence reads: CASSATGLEGETQYF. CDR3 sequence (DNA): TGTGCCAGCAGCGCAACGGGCCTCGAAGGAGAGACCCAGTACTTC.